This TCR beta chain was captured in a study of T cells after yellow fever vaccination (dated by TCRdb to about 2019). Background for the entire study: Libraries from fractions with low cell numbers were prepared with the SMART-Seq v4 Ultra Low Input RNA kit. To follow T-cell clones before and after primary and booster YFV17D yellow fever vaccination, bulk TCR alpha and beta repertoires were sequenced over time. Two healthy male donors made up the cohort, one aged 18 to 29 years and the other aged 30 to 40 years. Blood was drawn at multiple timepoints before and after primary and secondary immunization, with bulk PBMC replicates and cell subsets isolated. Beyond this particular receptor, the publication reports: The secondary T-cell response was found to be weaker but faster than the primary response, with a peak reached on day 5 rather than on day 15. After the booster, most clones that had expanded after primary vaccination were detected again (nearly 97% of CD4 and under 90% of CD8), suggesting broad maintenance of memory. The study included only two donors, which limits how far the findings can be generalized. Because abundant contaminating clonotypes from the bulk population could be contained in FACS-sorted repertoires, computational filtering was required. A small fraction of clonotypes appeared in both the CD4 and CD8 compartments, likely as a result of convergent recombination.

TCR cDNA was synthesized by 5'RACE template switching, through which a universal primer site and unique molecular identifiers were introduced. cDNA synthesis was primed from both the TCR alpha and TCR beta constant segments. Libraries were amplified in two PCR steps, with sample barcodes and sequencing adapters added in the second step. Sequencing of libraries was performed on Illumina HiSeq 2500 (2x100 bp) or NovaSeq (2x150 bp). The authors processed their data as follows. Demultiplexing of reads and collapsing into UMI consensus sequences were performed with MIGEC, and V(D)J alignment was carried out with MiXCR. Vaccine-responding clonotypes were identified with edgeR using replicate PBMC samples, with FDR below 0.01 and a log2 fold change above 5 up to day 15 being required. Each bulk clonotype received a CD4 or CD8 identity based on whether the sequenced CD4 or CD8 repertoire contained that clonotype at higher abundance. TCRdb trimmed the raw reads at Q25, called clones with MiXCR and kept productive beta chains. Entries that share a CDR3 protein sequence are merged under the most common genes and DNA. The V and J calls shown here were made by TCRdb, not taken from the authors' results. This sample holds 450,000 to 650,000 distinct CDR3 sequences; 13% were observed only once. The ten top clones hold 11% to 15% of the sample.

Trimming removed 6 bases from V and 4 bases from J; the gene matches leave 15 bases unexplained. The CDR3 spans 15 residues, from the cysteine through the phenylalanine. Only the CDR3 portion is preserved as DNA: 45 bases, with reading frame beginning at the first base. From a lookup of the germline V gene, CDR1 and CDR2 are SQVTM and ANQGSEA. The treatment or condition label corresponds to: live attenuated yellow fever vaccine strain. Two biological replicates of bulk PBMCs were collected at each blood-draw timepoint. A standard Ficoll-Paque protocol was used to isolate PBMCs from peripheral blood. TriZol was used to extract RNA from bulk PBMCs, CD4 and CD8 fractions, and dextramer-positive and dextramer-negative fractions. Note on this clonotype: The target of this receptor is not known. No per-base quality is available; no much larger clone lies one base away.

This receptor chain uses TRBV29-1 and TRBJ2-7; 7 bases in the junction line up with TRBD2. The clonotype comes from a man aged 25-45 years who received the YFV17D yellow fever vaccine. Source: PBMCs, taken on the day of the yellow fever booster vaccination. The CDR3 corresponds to CSVAAGWEGQYEQYF. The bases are TGCAGCGTGGCCGCGGGGTGGGAGGGCCAGTACGAGCAGTACTTC.